A single sample gave rise to the 12 T cell receptor beta chains below, sequenced in a study of Ad26.COV2.S vaccination and SARS-CoV-2 variants. Treatment denoted: some 19 received Ad26.COV2.S at low or high dose, single or two shots; about 5 received placebo; per-sample allocation not given. Day 63 after the first injection of vaccine or placebo was the sampling time. Measured with immunoSEQ multiplex PCR; TCRdb has only the in-frame clones, and not every one. The table has about 480,000 clones, approximately 88% seen once. The sequencing here drew on peripheral blood, taken in a trial of Ad26.COV2.S vaccine versus placebo. Source of these receptors: a person aged 18-65 years who received the Ad26.COV2.S COVID-19 vaccine or a placebo.

This chain links TRBV28 with TRBJ1-1; D may be TRBD1 (5 bases). The germline V gene encodes CDR1 MDHEN and CDR2 SYDVKM. The CDR3 sequence is 13 residues long. The V end lost 3 bases, the J end lost 10 bases, and 15 bases lay between the germline ends. CDR3 bases: TGTGCCAGCAGTTTTACTTTTGAGAGGGGAGCTTTCTTT. Encoded protein: CASSFTFERGAFF.

The V call is TRBV7-2, the J call TRBJ2-7; D may be TRBD1 (6 bases). Germline V gene data show CDR1 as SGHTA and CDR2 as FQGNSA. There are 13 residues in the CDR3. V was pared by 8 bases and J by 1 base, with 12 bases between. The CDR3 nucleotides read TGTGCCAGCCGTTCCAGGGGATCCTACGAGCAGTACTTC. Translated: CASRSRGSYEQYF.

The chain employs TRBV4-3 and TRBJ2-6; TRBD2 aligns across 10 bases. The CDR3 runs to 21 residues. Germline V gives CDR1 LGHNA, CDR2 YSLEER. The V gene end was trimmed by 1 base and the J gene end by 1 base; junction bases not matched to a gene: 13. Here the CDR3 reads CASSQALIAGGVWSGANVLTF. CDR3 nucleotides: TGCGCCAGCAGCCAAGCACTTATAGCGGGAGGTGTTTGGTCTGGGGCCAACGTCCTGACTTTC.

The chain joins TRBV7-2 to TRBJ2-3, with 7 bases that match TRBD2. The CDR3 is 13 amino acids. V lost 3 bases, J lost 3 bases, and 0 bases stayed unmatched. The germline V gene encodes CDR1 SGHTA and CDR2 FQGNSA. Written as DNA, the CDR3 is TGTGCCAGCAGCTTCGGGGGGACAGATACGCAGTATTTT. Amino acids: CASSFGGTDTQYF.

The V gene is TRBV7-2, the J gene TRBJ1-1; a weak D match, TRBD1 (5 bases). Trimming took 2 bases from V and 7 from J, leaving 17 bases between them. The CDR3 length is 15 residues. Germline assignment: CDR1 SGHTA and CDR2 FQGNSA. CDR3 DNA: TGTGCCAGCAGCTTACAAGGGAGTGCGGGGGATGAAGCTTTCTTT. This sequence encodes CASSLQGSAGDEAFF.

This chain uses TRBV29-1 with TRBJ2-7, with TRBD2 identical over 8 bases. Germline V gene lookup returns CDR1 SQVTM and CDR2 ANQGSEA. After removal of 6 bases from V and 6 bases from J, the junction contained 4 bases not matched to a gene. The CDR3 contains 11 residues. The DNA of the CDR3 is TGCAGCGTATGTACTAGCGGCGAGCAGTACTTC. It encodes CSVCTSGEQYF.

In its sample, this clone was seen once. The V and J genes are TRBV12-1 and TRBJ2-5; the table's D call, TRBD2, was not checked against the DNA. TRBV12-1 is marked as a pseudogene. This CDR3 has 15 residues. CDR3 nucleotide sequence: TGTGCCAGCAGCTTTGGCGTGCTTATGTGGGAGACCCAGTACTTC. Its translation: CASSFGVLMWETQYF.

This chain joins TRBV27 and TRBJ1-5; TRBD1 is a possible D gene (5 bases). This CDR3 is 13 amino acids long. Germline V lookup: CDR1 MNHEY, CDR2 SMNVEV (reference sequence). The V end was cut by 3 bases, the J end by 7 bases, with 10 bases between. In nucleotides, the CDR3 is TGTGCCAGCAGTTTCGGGGGAAGGCAGCCCCAGCATTTT. Translation gives CASSFGGRQPQHF.

CDR3 in DNA: TGCAGCGCCTCCCCGGGAGGCACCGGGGAGCTGTTTTTT. Translated: CSASPGGTGELFF. V is TRBV29-1 and J is TRBJ2-2, with 7 bases identical to TRBD2. The germline V gene has CDR1 SQVTM and CDR2 ANQGSEA. The CDR3 is made up of 13 amino acids. Trimming cost V 7 bases and J 4 bases; bases outside gene matches: 6.

This sequence joins TRBV30 and TRBJ1-6; TRBD1 matches at 7 bases. CDR3 length equals 15 residues. J gave up 4 bases and V 5 bases, and 8 bases lay outside the gene matches. Germline CDR1 GTSNPN, CDR2 SVGIG (reference sequence). DNA of the CDR3: TGTGCCTGGCGACAACCGGGACAGTATAATTCACCCCTCCACTTT. The encoded protein is CAWRQPGQYNSPLHF.

The rearrangement links TRBV19 to TRBJ2-2; D tentatively reads TRBD1 or TRBD2 (6 bases each). CDR3 length equals 16 residues. The germline V gene encodes CDR1 LNHDA and CDR2 SQIVND (reference sequence). The V end lost 7 bases, the J end lost 6 bases, and 21 bases lay between the germline ends. CDR3 nucleotides: TGTGCCAGTACCATAGGGGGTTCACGGGGGTCCGGGGAGCTGTTTTTT. This translates into CASTIGGSRGSGELFF.

The chain combines TRBV29-1 with TRBJ2-5, with D perhaps matching TRBD1 (5 bases). The CDR3 extends over 13 amino acids. Germline lookup yields CDR1 SQVTM and CDR2 ANQGSEA. V lost 3 bases, J lost 6 bases, and 14 bases lay in between. As DNA, the CDR3 is TGCAGCGTTGAGGACAAAAATGGGAAGACCCAGTACTTC. Protein product: CSVEDKNGKTQYF.